The 17 T cell receptor beta chains below come from one sample, sequenced in a study of blood T cell repertoires in COVID-19. Assay: immunoSEQ multiplex PCR; the TCRdb copy retains only in-frame clones and omits some. The sample holds about 130,000 clones, about 86% seen once. Sequenced input: PBMCs or T cells enriched from blood (not recorded which). The receptor set was obtained from a woman in her fifties or sixties who had recovered from COVID-19.

The gene calls are TRBV19 and TRBJ1-5, with 7 bases lining up with TRBD1. Germline V lookup: CDR1 LNHDA, CDR2 SQIVND (reference sequence). The length of the CDR3 is 14 residues. V was pared by 7 bases and J by 5 bases, with 8 bases of the junction left unmatched. CDR3 in DNA: TGTGCCAGTAACGAAGCCGGGACAGATCAGCCCCAGCATTTT. This codes for CASNEAGTDQPQHF.

This chain connects TRBV5-1 to TRBJ1-2; D possibly corresponds to TRBD1 (6 bases). The CDR3 runs 16 residues. V was shortened by 4 bases and J by 0 bases, with 16 bases between the two germline ends. Germline values: CDR1 SGHRS, CDR2 YFSETQ. The CDR3 region is CASSLRQGPTNYGYTF. Here the CDR3 DNA reads TGCGCCAGCAGCCTCCGGCAGGGGCCAACTAACTATGGCTACACCTTC.

Only one count was recorded for this clone. The CDR3 reads CASSPGLAAYEQYF. The CDR3 DNA follows: TGTGCCAGCAGCCCAGGGTTGGCCGCGTACGAGCAGTACTTC. The rearrangement joins TRBV9 to TRBJ2-7, with a possible D match to TRBD1 (5 bases). Trimming removed 4 bases at V and 4 bases at J, with 15 bases between. Germline CDR1 is SGDLS and CDR2 is YYNGEE. CDR3 length: 14 residues.

The V call is TRBV7-6, the J call TRBJ2-7; possible D gene TRBD1, 5 bases. Looked up from germline, CDR1 is SGHVS and CDR2 is FNYEAQ. The ends were cut back, 1 base at V and 4 bases at J, with 14 bases in the middle. The CDR3 is 15 amino acids. CDR3 in DNA: TGTGCCAGCAGCTTAGTGTCGGACATGATATACGAGCAGTACTTC. Translated: CASSLVSDMIYEQYF.

V and J are TRBV14 and TRBJ2-7; maybe TRBD2 (5 bases). Trimming cost V 0 bases and J 0 bases, with 15 bases left between them. Germline V lookup: CDR1 SGHDN, CDR2 FVKESK. CDR3 length: 17 amino acids. The CDR3 region has the DNA TGTGCCAGCAGCCAAGATAGGATACTAGTAAGCTCCTACGAGCAGTACTTC. Translating it yields CASSQDRILVSSYEQYF.

This chain connects TRBV19 to TRBJ2-3; 9 bases align to TRBD2. CDR3 size: 15 residues. V lost 6 bases, J lost 5 bases, and 9 bases stayed unmatched. Per the germline V gene, CDR1 is LNHDA and CDR2 is SQIVND (reference sequence). The CDR3 DNA is TGTGCCAGTAGCACGAGCGGGGGGCAGGGAGATACGCAGTATTTT. Its translation is CASSTSGGQGDTQYF.

The genes are TRBV19 and TRBJ1-2; D may be TRBD1 (6 bases). Trimming removed 3 bases from V and 0 bases from J, with 17 bases in between. CDR1 and CDR2 from the germline V gene are LNHDA and SQIVND (reference sequence). This CDR3 has 17 amino acids. The CDR3, as DNA: TGTGCCAGTAGTATCTGGGGATTGAGGACAGCTAACTATGGCTACACCTTC. It encodes CASSIWGLRTANYGYTF.

This clone was counted once. This chain connects TRBV12-3 or TRBV12-4 to TRBJ2-7, with D hard to call. Trimming took 7 bases from V and 2 from J, leaving 12 bases between them. There are 13 residues in the CDR3. The CDR3 region is CASTPPSTYEQYF. As DNA, the CDR3 is TGTGCCAGCACCCCGCCGAGTACCTACGAGCAGTACTTC.

V gene TRBV7-2 combines with J gene TRBJ1-2; possibly TRBD1 for D (5 bases). The V gene's germline CDR1 is SGHTA and CDR2 FQGNSA. The V end was cut by 5 bases, the J end by 5 bases, with 15 bases between. The CDR3 length is 14 residues. The CDR3 region has the DNA TGTGCCAGCAGCCAAAGGACGGGGGGGTATGGCTACACCTTC. The encoded protein is CASSQRTGGYGYTF.

The V call is TRBV5-1, the J call TRBJ2-7; TRBD1 aligns across 9 bases. The CDR3 is made up of 15 amino acids. Germline loops: CDR1 SGHRS, CDR2 YFSETQ. J lost 0 bases, V lost 7 bases, and 8 bases had no gene match. Here the CDR3 DNA reads TGCGCCAGCTCCCCCACGACAGGGGGCTCCTACGAGCAGTACTTC. Its protein product is CASSPTTGGSYEQYF.

This sequence joins TRBV5-1 and TRBJ1-1; D is uncertain. CDR1 is SGHRS, CDR2 YFSETQ, per germline. The CDR3 runs 14 residues. The V and J ends lost 2 bases and 3 bases respectively, with 11 bases between them. The CDR3 DNA follows: TGCGCCAGCAGCTTTCCAGAGAGGGACACTGAAGCTTTCTTT. Encoded protein: CASSFPERDTEAFF.

V usage is TRBV19 and J usage is TRBJ2-1, with 7 bases fitting TRBD1. Trimming at V came to 6 bases and at J to 6 bases, leaving 14 bases not matched to a gene. The CDR3 has 16 residues. Germline values: CDR1 LNHDA, CDR2 SQIVND (reference sequence). The CDR3 loop reads CASSSQETGITNEQFF. The CDR3 DNA follows: TGTGCCAGTAGCAGTCAAGAGACAGGGATAACCAATGAGCAGTTCTTC.

The V call is TRBV18, the J call TRBJ1-6; D possibly corresponds to TRBD1 (5 bases). This CDR3 region has 14 residues. Germline CDR1 and CDR2: KGHSH and LQKENI. V was pared by 1 base and J by 4 bases, with 5 bases between. The CDR3, as DNA: TGTGCCAGCTCACCACAGGGGTATAATTCACCCCTCCACTTT. Its protein is CASSPQGYNSPLHF.

The table lists this clone with a count of one. The chain uses TRBV7-2 and TRBJ2-3; perhaps TRBD2 as D (6 bases). This CDR3 is built from 15 residues. Germline V gives CDR1 SGHTA, CDR2 FQGNSA. V dropped 5 bases and J dropped 6 bases, with 18 bases sitting between them. The CDR3 DNA sequence: TGTGCCAGCAGCCCGACGCGGGGTCCAGGGGATACGCAGTATTTT. Amino acids: CASSPTRGPGDTQYF.

The CDR3 reads CASSVRDRVEKTEAFF. The DNA of the CDR3 is TGTGCCAGCAGCGTCCGGGACAGGGTAGAGAAAACTGAAGCTTTCTTT. V and J are TRBV9 and TRBJ1-1; 9 bases fit TRBD1. V trimming: 2 bases; J trimming: 5 bases; junction bases outside the gene matches: 10. The CDR3 sequence is 16 residues long. Germline lookup yields CDR1 SGDLS and CDR2 YYNGEE.

The gene calls are TRBV7-2 and TRBJ2-3; 13 bases agree with TRBD2. V shed 3 bases and J 6 bases; nucleotides not matched to a gene: 9. There are 17 residues in the CDR3. Germline assignment: CDR1 SGHTA and CDR2 FQGNSA. CDR3 coding DNA: TGTGCCAGCAGCTTGACTAGCGGGGGGCCCGACTTCGATACGCAGTATTTT. Encoded protein: CASSLTSGGPDFDTQYF.

The J gene is TRBJ1-1, the V gene TRBV6-5; D gene unclear. The germline V gene has CDR1 MNHEY and CDR2 SVGAGI. Trimming left V 7 bases short and J 2 bases short, with 5 bases between. The length of the CDR3 is 11 residues. This chain's CDR3 is CASTGNTEAFF. The CDR3, as DNA: TGTGCCAGCACGGGTAACACTGAAGCTTTCTTT.